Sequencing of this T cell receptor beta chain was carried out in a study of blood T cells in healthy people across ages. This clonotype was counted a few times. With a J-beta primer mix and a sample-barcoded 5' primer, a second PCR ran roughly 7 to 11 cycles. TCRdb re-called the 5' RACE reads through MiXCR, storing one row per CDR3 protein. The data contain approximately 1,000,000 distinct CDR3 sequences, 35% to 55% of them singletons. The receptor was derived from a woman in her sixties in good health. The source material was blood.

The CDR3 reads CSASHTGGGKNIQYF. As DNA, the CDR3 is TGCAGTGCTAGTCACACAGGGGGCGGCAAAAACATTCAGTACTTC. V gene TRBV20-1 combines with J gene TRBJ2-4, with 9 bases identical to TRBD1. Germline V gives CDR1 DFQATT, CDR2 SNEGSKA (reference sequence). This CDR3 comprises 15 residues. J gave up 3 bases and V 3 bases, and 6 bases lay outside the gene matches.